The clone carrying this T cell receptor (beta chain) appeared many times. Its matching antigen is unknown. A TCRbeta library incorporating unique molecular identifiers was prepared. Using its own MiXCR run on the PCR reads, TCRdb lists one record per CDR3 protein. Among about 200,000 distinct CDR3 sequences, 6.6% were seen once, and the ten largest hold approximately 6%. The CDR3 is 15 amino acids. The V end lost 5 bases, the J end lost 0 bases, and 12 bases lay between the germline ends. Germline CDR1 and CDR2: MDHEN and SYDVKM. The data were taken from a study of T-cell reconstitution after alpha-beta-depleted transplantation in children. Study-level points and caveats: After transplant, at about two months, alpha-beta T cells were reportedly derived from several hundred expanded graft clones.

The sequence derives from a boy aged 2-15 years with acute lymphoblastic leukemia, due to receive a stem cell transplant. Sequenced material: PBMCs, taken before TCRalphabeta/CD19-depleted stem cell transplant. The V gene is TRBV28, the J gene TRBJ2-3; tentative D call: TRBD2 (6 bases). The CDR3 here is CASSTRSGSTDTQYF. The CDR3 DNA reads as TGTGCCAGCAGTACCAGGAGCGGGAGCACAGATACGCAGTATTTT.